This T cell receptor (beta chain) originates from a study of cytomegalovirus exposure and HLA in healthy donors. General study findings and limits: Three CMV-associated chains were confirmed in vitro to be specific for CMV antigens. Cytomegalovirus-associated TCR beta chains were listed, numbering 150 to 200. High specificity and sensitivity for cytomegalovirus status were reported for the classifier.

Clones were sequenced by immunoSEQ multiplex PCR, and TCRdb holds only the in-frame ones, with some missing. The data hold roughly 150,000 clones, with approximately 91% observed a single time. On this clone: Its antigen is unknown.

V was clipped by 3 bases and J by 7 bases, with 10 bases between them. The CDR3 is made up of 12 amino acids. Germline loops: CDR1 SQVTM, CDR2 ANQGSEA. This chain links TRBV29-1 with TRBJ2-1; D not resolved. The sequencing input was PBMCs. The receptor's source is a woman under 30 in good health and CMV-seropositive. CDR3 protein: CSVDWPKNEQFF. The CDR3 DNA follows: TGCAGCGTTGATTGGCCGAAGAATGAGCAGTTCTTC.